This is a list of T cell receptor beta chains from one sample in a study of human T cells and chemical hapten exposure. TCRdb passed the RACE reads through MiXCR, listing each CDR3 protein once. In the table there are about 190,000 distinct CDR3 sequences, about 25% of which are singletons. The sequenced sample was whole blood, obtained in connection with sensitization to the hapten diphenylcyclopropenone (DPC). The source of these receptors is a woman between 35 and 50 years old with alopecia areata. Some clones in this sample may be carry-over from other donors' samples. Both conserved end residues are part of each CDR3. The order of the fields is CDR3 protein, CDR3 DNA, clone size, D gene, J gene, V gene. A D gene is named only where the DNA matches it firmly. A clone size is listed for some rows: how often the clone was seen (once, few, many), or a class if it is expanded.

CDR3aa: CSVEAGGILYTEAFF; CDR3nt: TGCAGCGTTGAGGCAGGGGGTATATTATACACTGAAGCTTTCTTT; abundance: few; d_gene: TRBD1; j_gene: TRBJ1-1; v_gene: TRBV29-1
CDR3aa: CASSLDRPSTEAFF; CDR3nt: TGCGCCAGCAGCTTGGACAGGCCGAGCACTGAAGCTTTCTTT; abundance: .; d_gene: .; j_gene: TRBJ1-1; v_gene: TRBV5-1
CDR3aa: CASSLPEAKLAFF; CDR3nt: TGTGCCAGCAGCTTACCTGAGGCCAAATTGGCTTTCTTT; abundance: few; d_gene: .; j_gene: TRBJ1-1; v_gene: TRBV7-2
CDR3aa: CASSWGSSTDTQYF; CDR3nt: TGTGCCAGCAGTTGGGGATCTTCCACAGATACGCAGTATTTT; abundance: .; d_gene: .; j_gene: TRBJ2-3; v_gene: TRBV6-5
CDR3aa: CASSYRPEAFF; CDR3nt: TGTGCCAGCAGTTACAGACCTGAAGCTTTCTTT; abundance: .; d_gene: .; j_gene: TRBJ1-1; v_gene: TRBV7-2
CDR3aa: CASSIPLGDYEQYF; CDR3nt: TGTGCCAGCAGTATCCCCTTGGGGGACTACGAGCAGTACTTC; abundance: few; d_gene: .; j_gene: TRBJ2-7; v_gene: TRBV27
CDR3aa: CASSFGGGLYEQYF; CDR3nt: TGTGCCAGCAGCTTTGGGGGGGGCCTCTACGAGCAGTACTTC; abundance: few; d_gene: .; j_gene: TRBJ2-7; v_gene: TRBV11-2
CDR3aa: CSVDPTGTYEQYF; CDR3nt: TGCAGCGTTGATCCGACAGGGACCTACGAGCAGTACTTC; abundance: .; d_gene: TRBD1; j_gene: TRBJ2-7; v_gene: TRBV29-1
CDR3aa: CASSQVLSALNYEQYF; CDR3nt: TGTGCCAGCAGCCAAGTGTTGTCAGCTCTTAACTACGAGCAGTACTTC; abundance: once; d_gene: .; j_gene: TRBJ2-7; v_gene: TRBV4-2
CDR3aa: CASSYNPGTVNTEAFF; CDR3nt: TGTGCCAGCAGTTACAATCCGGGGACAGTGAACACTGAAGCTTTCTTT; abundance: many; d_gene: TRBD1; j_gene: TRBJ1-1; v_gene: TRBV6-2/TRBV6-3
CDR3aa: CSVHTNEKLFF; CDR3nt: TGCAGCGTCCACACTAATGAAAAACTGTTTTTT; abundance: many; d_gene: .; j_gene: TRBJ1-4; v_gene: TRBV29-1
CDR3aa: CASSSAGSNSNQPQHF; CDR3nt: TGTGCCAGCAGCTCCGCGGGAAGCAATAGCAATCAGCCCCAGCATTTT; abundance: .; d_gene: .; j_gene: TRBJ1-5; v_gene: TRBV7-2
CDR3aa: CASSARAPKGQETQYF; CDR3nt: TGCGCCAGCAGCGCCCGGGCCCCCAAGGGCCAAGAGACCCAGTACTTC; abundance: few; d_gene: .; j_gene: TRBJ2-5; v_gene: TRBV5-1
CDR3aa: CSATSDRGREQYF; CDR3nt: TGCAGTGCAACCTCGGACAGGGGGCGTGAGCAGTACTTC; abundance: .; d_gene: TRBD1; j_gene: TRBJ2-7; v_gene: TRBV20-1
CDR3aa: CASSPGLAGSDTQYF; CDR3nt: TGTGCCAGCAGCCCAGGACTAGCGGGATCGGATACGCAGTATTTT; abundance: few; d_gene: TRBD2; j_gene: TRBJ2-3; v_gene: TRBV28
CDR3aa: CASSRLAGGRDTQYF; CDR3nt: TGTGCCAGCAGTCGACTAGCGGGAGGTCGAGATACGCAGTATTTT; abundance: .; d_gene: TRBD2; j_gene: TRBJ2-3; v_gene: TRBV12-3/TRBV12-4
CDR3aa: CASSLDVGTQYF; CDR3nt: TGTGCCAGCAGCTTAGATGTAGGTACGCAGTATTTT; abundance: .; d_gene: .; j_gene: TRBJ2-3; v_gene: TRBV7-2